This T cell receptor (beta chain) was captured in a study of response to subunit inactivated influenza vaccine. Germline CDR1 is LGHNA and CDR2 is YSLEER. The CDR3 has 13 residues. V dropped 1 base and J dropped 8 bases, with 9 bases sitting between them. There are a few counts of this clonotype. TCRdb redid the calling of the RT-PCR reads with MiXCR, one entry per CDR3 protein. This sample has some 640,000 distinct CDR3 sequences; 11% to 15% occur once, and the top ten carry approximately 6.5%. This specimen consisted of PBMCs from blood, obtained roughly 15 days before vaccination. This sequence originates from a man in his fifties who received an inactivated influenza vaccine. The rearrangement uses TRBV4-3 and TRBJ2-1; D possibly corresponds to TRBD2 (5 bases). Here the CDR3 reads CASSQVGGDEQFF. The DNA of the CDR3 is TGCGCCAGCAGCCAAGTTGGAGGAGATGAGCAGTTCTTC.